Described below is a single TCR beta chain sequence and its context. The sample belongs to a study of graft-versus-host responses after intestinal transplantation. CDR3 length: 18 amino acids. Trimming removed 3 bases from V and 3 bases from J; junction bases left unmatched: 12. Germline V gives CDR1 SGHRS, CDR2 YFSETQ. Only in-frame clones appear in the TCRdb table, and some are missing; sequencing was by immunoSEQ multiplex PCR. The sample lists more than 50,000 clones, under 95% occurring once. The receptor comes from a human patient who received an intestinal transplant, so some T cells may come from the graft donor. Sequenced material: PBMCs, taken approximately 120 days after intestinal transplantation. The chain has TRBV5-1 and TRBJ2-1; 10 bases are a match to TRBD2. Here the CDR3 DNA reads TGCGCCAGCAGCTGGAGCACCCTAGCGGGGGTTGGCTACAATGAGCAGTTCTTC. Its protein is CASSWSTLAGVGYNEQFF.